This TCR beta chain was documented in a study of identical twins. Findings and caveats of the study: Conclusions were based on cross-sectional statistical analysis, without following the same donors. Excess sharing by twins proved weaker in beta out-of-frame sequences.

With 2 bases clipped from V and 2 bases from J, the junction kept 3 bases outside the gene matches. This CDR3 spans 15 amino acids. There are many counts of this clonotype. Its antigen is undetermined. Unique molecular identifiers were present on the cDNA, and a universal primer site came from template switching. TCRdb recomputed calls from the 5' RACE reads with MiXCR, one row per CDR3 protein. Found here are 400,000 to 550,000 distinct CDR3 sequences, 14% of them singletons; the top ten hold around 0.98%. These data were also filed under a second study, of yellow fever vaccine responses in identical twins.

This TCR derives from a woman under 30 in good health. Sequenced sample: CD4+ T cells sorted from blood. The chain joins TRBV12-3 or TRBV12-4 to TRBJ2-1, with 7 positions matching TRBD2. CDR3 residues: CASSLRLAAYNEQFF. The CDR3 DNA sequence: TGTGCCAGCAGTTTACGGCTAGCGGCCTACAATGAGCAGTTCTTC.